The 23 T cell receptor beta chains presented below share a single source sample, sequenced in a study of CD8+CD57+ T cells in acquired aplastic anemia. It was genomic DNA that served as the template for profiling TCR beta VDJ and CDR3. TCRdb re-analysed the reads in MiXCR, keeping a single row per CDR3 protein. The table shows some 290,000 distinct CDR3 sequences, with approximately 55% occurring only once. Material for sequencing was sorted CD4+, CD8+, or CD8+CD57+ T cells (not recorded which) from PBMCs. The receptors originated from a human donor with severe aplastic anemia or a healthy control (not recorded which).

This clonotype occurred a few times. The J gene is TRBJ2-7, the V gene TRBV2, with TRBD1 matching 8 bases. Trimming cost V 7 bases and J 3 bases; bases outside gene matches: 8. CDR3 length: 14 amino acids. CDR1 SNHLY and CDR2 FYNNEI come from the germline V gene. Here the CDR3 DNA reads TGTGCCAGCACCTCCCAGGGACAGGACTACGAGCAGTACTTC. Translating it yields CASTSQGQDYEQYF.

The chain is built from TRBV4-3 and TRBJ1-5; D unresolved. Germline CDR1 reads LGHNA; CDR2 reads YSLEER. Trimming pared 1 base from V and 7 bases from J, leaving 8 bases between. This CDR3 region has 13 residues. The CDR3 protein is CASSQGMGQPQHF. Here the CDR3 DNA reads TGCGCCAGCAGCCAAGGGATGGGGCAGCCCCAGCATTTT.

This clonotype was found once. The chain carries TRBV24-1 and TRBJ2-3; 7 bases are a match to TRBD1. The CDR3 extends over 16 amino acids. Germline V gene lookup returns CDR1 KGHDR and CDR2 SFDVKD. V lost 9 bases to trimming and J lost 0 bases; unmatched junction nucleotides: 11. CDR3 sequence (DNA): TGTGCCACCGGTGGCTCAGGGGACAGTAGCACAGATACGCAGTATTTT. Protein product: CATGGSGDSSTDTQYF.

The chain's CDR3 is CASSKQGPASYEQYF. CDR3 sequence (DNA): TGTGCCAGCAGCAAACAGGGGCCAGCCTCCTACGAGCAGTACTTC. The rearrangement links TRBV7-2 to TRBJ2-7; 7 bases are a match to TRBD1. Looked up from germline, CDR1 is SGHTA and CDR2 is FQGNSA. There are 15 residues in the CDR3. J was trimmed by 0 bases and V by 5 bases; bases with no gene match: 7.

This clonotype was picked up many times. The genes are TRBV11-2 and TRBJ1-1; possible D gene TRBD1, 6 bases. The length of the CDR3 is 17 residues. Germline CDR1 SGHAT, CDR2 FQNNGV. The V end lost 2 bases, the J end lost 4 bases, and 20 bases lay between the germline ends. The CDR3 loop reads CASSLWVLGHESTEAFF. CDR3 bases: TGTGCCAGCAGCTTATGGGTGTTGGGACACGAGAGCACTGAAGCTTTCTTT.

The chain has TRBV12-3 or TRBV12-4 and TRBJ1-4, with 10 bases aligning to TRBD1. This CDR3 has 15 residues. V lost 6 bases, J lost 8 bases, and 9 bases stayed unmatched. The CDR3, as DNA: TGTGCCAGCAGACACCGGACAGGGGGTGGAGAAAAACTGTTTTTT. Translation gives CASRHRTGGGEKLFF.

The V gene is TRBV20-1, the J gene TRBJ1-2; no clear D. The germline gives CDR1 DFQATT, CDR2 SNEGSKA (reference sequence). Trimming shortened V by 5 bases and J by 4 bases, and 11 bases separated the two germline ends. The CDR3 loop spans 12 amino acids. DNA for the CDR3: TGCAGTGCTCTGGACCTCCTCTATGGCTACACCTTC. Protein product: CSALDLLYGYTF.

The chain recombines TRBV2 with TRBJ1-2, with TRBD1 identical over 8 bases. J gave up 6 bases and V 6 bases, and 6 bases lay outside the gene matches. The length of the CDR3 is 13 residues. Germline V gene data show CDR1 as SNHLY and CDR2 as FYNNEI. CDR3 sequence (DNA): TGTGCCAGCAGCGGGCAGGGGGCAGATGGCTACACCTTC. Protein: CASSGQGADGYTF.

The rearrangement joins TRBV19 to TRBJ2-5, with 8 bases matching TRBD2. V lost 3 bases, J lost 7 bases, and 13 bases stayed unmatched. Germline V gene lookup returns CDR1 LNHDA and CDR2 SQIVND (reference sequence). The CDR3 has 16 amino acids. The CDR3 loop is CASSIAREREKSTQYF. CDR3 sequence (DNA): TGTGCCAGTAGTATCGCCCGGGAGCGGGAGAAGTCGACCCAGTACTTC.

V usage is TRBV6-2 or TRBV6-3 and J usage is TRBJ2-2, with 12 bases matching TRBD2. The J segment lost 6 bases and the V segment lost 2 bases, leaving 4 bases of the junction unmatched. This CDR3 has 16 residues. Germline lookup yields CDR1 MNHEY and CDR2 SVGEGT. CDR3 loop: CASSYRLAGGPGELFF. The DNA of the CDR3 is TGTGCCAGCAGTTACCGCCTAGCGGGGGGGCCCGGGGAGCTGTTTTTT.

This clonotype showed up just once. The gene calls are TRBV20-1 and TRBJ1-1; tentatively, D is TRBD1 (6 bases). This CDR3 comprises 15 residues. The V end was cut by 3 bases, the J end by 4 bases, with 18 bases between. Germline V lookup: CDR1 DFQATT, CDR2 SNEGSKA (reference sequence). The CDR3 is CSARAYFRGGTEAFF. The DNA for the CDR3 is TGCAGTGCTAGGGCATACTTCAGGGGAGGCACTGAAGCTTTCTTT.

The CDR3 sequence is CASSGGGTGVFF. The CDR3 DNA is TGTGCCAGCAGCGGTGGGGGGACAGGGGTTTTCTTT. This chain connects TRBV9 to TRBJ1-1, with 10 positions matching TRBD1. The CDR3 is 12 amino acids. Losses at the gene ends were 3 bases for V and 13 bases for J; bases not matched to a gene: 6. Germline V gene sequence: CDR1 SGDLS, CDR2 YYNGEE.

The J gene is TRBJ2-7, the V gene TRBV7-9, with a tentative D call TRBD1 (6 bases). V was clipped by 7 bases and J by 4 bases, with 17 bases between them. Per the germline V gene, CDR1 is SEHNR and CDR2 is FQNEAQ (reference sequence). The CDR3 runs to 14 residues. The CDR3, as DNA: TGTGCCAGCACCTTGACAGGCGAACCTTACGAGCAGTACTTC. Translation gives CASTLTGEPYEQYF.

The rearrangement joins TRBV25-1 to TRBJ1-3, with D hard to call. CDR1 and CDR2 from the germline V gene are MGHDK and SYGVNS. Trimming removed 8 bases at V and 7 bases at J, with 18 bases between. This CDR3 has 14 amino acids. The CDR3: CASLDPGLANTIYF. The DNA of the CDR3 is TGTGCCAGCTTGGATCCGGGTTTGGCTAACACCATATATTTT.

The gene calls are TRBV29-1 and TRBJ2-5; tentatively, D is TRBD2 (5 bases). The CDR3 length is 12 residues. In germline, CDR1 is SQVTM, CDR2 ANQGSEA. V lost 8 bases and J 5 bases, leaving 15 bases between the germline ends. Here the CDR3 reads CSFKGLEETQYF. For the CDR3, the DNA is TGCAGCTTTAAAGGACTGGAGGAGACCCAGTACTTC.

As DNA, the CDR3 is TGTGCCAGCAGCTTACAGGGAGCTGGGGCCAACGTCCTGACTTTC. Its protein is CASSLQGAGANVLTF. The V call is TRBV7-6, the J call TRBJ2-6; the D gene could be TRBD1 or TRBD2 (5 bases each). Per the germline V gene, CDR1 is SGHVS and CDR2 is FNYEAQ. With 2 bases removed from V and 2 bases from J, the gap between germline ends came to 7 bases. The CDR3 is 15 residues long.

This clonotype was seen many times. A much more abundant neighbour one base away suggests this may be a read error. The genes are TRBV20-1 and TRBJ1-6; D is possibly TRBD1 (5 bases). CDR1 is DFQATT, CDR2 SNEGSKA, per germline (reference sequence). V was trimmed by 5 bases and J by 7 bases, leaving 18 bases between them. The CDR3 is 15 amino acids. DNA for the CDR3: TGCAGTGCTGGTCGGGGGGGTACCGACAATTCACCCCTCCACTTT. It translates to CSAGRGGTDNSPLHF.

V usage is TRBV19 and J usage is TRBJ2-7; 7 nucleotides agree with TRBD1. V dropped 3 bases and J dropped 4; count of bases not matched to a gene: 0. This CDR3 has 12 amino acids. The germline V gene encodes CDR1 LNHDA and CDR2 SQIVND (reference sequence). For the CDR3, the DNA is TGTGCCAGTAGTATGACAGGGTACGAGCAGTACTTC. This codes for CASSMTGYEQYF.

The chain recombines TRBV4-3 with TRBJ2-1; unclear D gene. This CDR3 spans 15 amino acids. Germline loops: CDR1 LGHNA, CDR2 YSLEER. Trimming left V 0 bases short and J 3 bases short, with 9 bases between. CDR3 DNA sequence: TGCGCCAGCAGCCAAGATGGCGCTTACTACAATGAGCAGTTCTTC. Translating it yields CASSQDGAYYNEQFF.

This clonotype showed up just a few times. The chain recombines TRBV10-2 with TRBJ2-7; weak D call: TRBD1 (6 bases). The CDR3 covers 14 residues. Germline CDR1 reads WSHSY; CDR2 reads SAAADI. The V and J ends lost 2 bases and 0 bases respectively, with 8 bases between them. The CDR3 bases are TGCGCCAGCAGTGAGACAGGGCGCTCCTACGAGCAGTACTTC. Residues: CASSETGRSYEQYF.

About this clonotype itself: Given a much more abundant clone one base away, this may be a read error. DNA for the CDR3: TGCGCCAGCAGAGGGGGGGGACCTAATGAAAAACTGTTTTTT. It encodes CASRGGGPNEKLFF. This chain joins TRBV5-1 and TRBJ1-4, with D perhaps TRBD1 (6 bases). Germline V gene lookup returns CDR1 SGHRS and CDR2 YFSETQ. This CDR3 contains 14 residues. V lost 5 bases and J 3 bases, leaving 11 bases between the germline ends.

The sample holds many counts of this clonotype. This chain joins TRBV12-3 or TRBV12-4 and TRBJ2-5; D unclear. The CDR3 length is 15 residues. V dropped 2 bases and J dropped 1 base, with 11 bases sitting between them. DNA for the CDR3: TGTGCCAGCAGTTTATGGGTGGCAGGCCAAGAGACCCAGTACTTC. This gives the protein CASSLWVAGQETQYF.

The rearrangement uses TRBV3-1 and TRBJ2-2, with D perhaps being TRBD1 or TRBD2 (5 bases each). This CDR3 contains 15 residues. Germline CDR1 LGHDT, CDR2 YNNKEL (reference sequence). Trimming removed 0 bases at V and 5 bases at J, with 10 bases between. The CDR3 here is CASSQDGGWTGELFF. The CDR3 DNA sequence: TGTGCCAGCAGCCAAGATGGGGGTTGGACCGGGGAGCTGTTTTTT.